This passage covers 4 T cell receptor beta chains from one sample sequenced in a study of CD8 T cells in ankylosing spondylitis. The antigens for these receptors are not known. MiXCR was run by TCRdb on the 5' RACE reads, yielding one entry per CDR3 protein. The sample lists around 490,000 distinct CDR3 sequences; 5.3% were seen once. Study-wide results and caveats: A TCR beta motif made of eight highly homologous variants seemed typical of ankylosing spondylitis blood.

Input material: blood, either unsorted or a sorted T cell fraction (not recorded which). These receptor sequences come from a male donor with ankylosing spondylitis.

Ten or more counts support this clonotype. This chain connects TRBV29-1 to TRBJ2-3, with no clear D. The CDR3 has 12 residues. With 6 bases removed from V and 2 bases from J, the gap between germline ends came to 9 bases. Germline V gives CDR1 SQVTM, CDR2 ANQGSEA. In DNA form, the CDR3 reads TGCAGCGTGAATGTACTCACAGATACGCAGTATTTT. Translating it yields CSVNVLTDTQYF.

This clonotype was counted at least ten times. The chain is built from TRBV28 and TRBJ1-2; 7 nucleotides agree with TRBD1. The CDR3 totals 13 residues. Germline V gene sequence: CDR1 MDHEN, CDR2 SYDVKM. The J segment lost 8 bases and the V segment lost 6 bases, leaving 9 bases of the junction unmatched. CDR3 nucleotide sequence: TGTGCCAGCAGCCTGACAGGGAGGTTGGGCTACACCTTC. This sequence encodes CASSLTGRLGYTF.

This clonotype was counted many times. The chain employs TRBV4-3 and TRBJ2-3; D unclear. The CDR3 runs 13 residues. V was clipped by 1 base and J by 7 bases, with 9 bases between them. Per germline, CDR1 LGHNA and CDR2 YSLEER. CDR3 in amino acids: CASSQGGRYTQYF. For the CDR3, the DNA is TGCGCCAGCAGCCAAGGGGGTCGGTATACGCAGTATTTT.

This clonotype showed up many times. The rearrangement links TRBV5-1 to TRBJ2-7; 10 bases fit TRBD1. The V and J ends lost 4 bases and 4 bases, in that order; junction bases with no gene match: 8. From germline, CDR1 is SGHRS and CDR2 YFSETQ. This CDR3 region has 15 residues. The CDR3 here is CASSTRDRGVYEQYF. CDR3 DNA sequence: TGCGCCAGCAGCACCCGGGACAGGGGCGTATACGAGCAGTACTTC.